This T cell receptor beta chain was identified in a study of blood T cell repertoires in COVID-19. Some clones are missing from TCRdb's copy, which holds only in-frame ones; the method was immunoSEQ multiplex PCR. Of about 160,000 clones listed, around 87% are singletons. The receptor's source is an elderly man with acute or convalescent COVID-19. Material: peripheral blood.

CDR3 nucleotide sequence: TGTGCCAGCAGTCCCCGGACAGGGTTCTATGGCTACACCTTC. This codes for CASSPRTGFYGYTF. V gene TRBV6-5 combines with J gene TRBJ1-2, with 8 nucleotides matching TRBD1. This CDR3 spans 14 amino acids. Germline V lookup: CDR1 MNHEY, CDR2 SVGAGI. Unmatched junction bases numbered 6, after V lost 5 bases and J lost 4 bases.